This T cell receptor beta chain was retrieved from a study of CD8+ T cells in alopecia areata. On the study more broadly: It was oral tofacitinib, at 5 to 10 mg twice daily, that treated patients received. Severity in treated patients was scored by percentage of scalp area affected.

Treatment defined: oral pan-JAK inhibitor, 5-10 mg twice daily. cDNA serving as the sequencing template came from extracted, reverse transcribed RNA. Assay used: immunoSEQ multiplex PCR; TCRdb lists only in-frame clones, some missing. The data contain 270,000 or so clones, roughly 50% of them singletons. The sample in question was CD4+ T cells sorted from blood, obtained at week 24, from a patient treated with tofacitinib. This clonotype was sampled from a human donor with alopecia areata.

The CDR3 nucleotides are TGCGCCAGCAGCCAAGATATGGGACAGGGCAATTCACCCCTCCACTTT. This translates into CASSQDMGQGNSPLHF. The chain has TRBV4-3 and TRBJ1-6, with 9 bases lining up with TRBD1. The CDR3 extends over 16 amino acids. V was pared by 0 bases and J by 7 bases, with 4 bases of the junction left unmatched. CDR1 and CDR2 from the germline V gene are LGHNA and YSLEER.